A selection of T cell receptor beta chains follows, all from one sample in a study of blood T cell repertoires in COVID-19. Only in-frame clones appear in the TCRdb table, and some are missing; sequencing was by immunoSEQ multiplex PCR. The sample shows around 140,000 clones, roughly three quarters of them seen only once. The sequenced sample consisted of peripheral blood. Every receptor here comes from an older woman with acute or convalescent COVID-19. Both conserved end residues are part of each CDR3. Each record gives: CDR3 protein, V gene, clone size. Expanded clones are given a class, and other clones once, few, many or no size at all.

CDR3aa: CASSTGMNQPQHF
v_gene: TRBV19
abundance: NA

CDR3aa: CASSERTGGYAEAFF
v_gene: TRBV6-1
abundance: once

CDR3aa: CSVGQSSYEQYF
v_gene: TRBV29-1
abundance: NA

CDR3aa: CASSLGLAGVLYNEQFF
v_gene: TRBV3-1/TRBV3-2
abundance: NA

CDR3aa: CASSQDRGGDYNEQFF
v_gene: TRBV3-1/TRBV3-2
abundance: NA

CDR3aa: CASSLREGPVYEQYF
v_gene: TRBV11-3
abundance: few

CDR3aa: CAGGQGFYEQYF
v_gene: TRBV2
abundance: NA

CDR3aa: CASSLVGDRSRGGYTF
v_gene: TRBV5-1
abundance: NA

CDR3aa: CASSQVQDGIRPQHF
v_gene: TRBV4-1
abundance: few

CDR3aa: CASSLRLRTNTEAFF
v_gene: TRBV28
abundance: NA

CDR3aa: CASILDSAYNSPLHF
v_gene: TRBV28
abundance: NA

CDR3aa: CASSLRRLAGTHGGPQYF
v_gene: TRBV11-2
abundance: NA

CDR3aa: CASSQELWAPLEQFF
v_gene: TRBV14
abundance: NA

CDR3aa: CASSFAGGSEKLFF
v_gene: TRBV11-2
abundance: NA

CDR3aa: CASSVTGGSSNTGELFF
v_gene: TRBV10-2
abundance: NA

CDR3aa: CASSAGGLRANYGYTF
v_gene: TRBV2
abundance: NA

CDR3aa: CASSRSGSGAHYEQYF
v_gene: TRBV5-4
abundance: NA

CDR3aa: CASSFTSGRAARQYF
v_gene: TRBV7-6
abundance: NA

CDR3aa: CASSSPPGGGGTDTQYF
v_gene: TRBV7-2
abundance: NA

CDR3aa: CATSSLAGASGRNEQFF
v_gene: TRBV15
abundance: NA

CDR3aa: CASSQDRGALSGAQYF
v_gene: TRBV3-1/TRBV3-2
abundance: NA

CDR3aa: CASGHSGPTYEQYF
v_gene: TRBV19
abundance: NA

CDR3aa: CASSPDSLYGYTF
v_gene: TRBV2
abundance: NA

CDR3aa: CAWSPGTPVGNVLTF
v_gene: TRBV30
abundance: NA

CDR3aa: CASSVAPRQVYGYTF
v_gene: TRBV9
abundance: NA

CDR3aa: CASSYGLAGASGGNEQFF
v_gene: TRBV7-9
abundance: few

CDR3aa: CASSQELGGPVINSPLHF
v_gene: TRBV4-2
abundance: NA

CDR3aa: CASRDRSYNEQFF
v_gene: TRBV6-5
abundance: NA

CDR3aa: CASKGGGAGLNSPLHF
v_gene: TRBV19
abundance: NA

CDR3aa: CASSLGRGDTQYF
v_gene: TRBV7-8
abundance: NA

CDR3aa: CASSWTGGVYEQYF
v_gene: TRBV28
abundance: once

CDR3aa: CACSGGSFTEAFF
v_gene: TRBV30
abundance: NA

CDR3aa: CASSFSYVGAVSYNSPLHF
v_gene: TRBV27
abundance: few

CDR3aa: CASQGSRENSPLHF
v_gene: TRBV18
abundance: few

CDR3aa: CASSYRGRASGEQFF
v_gene: TRBV6-5
abundance: few

CDR3aa: CAWSGRQGDYSPLHF
v_gene: TRBV30
abundance: NA

CDR3aa: CAWSPDPRRNEQFF
v_gene: TRBV30
abundance: NA

CDR3aa: CASSEGGGQYF
v_gene: TRBV6-1
abundance: NA

CDR3aa: CASSPGLAAYNEQFF
v_gene: TRBV7-7
abundance: NA

CDR3aa: CASSFLAPAGSNEQFF
v_gene: TRBV28
abundance: NA

CDR3aa: CASSVGEELQPQHF
v_gene: TRBV9
abundance: few

CDR3aa: CASSRGGRDRTYNEQFF
v_gene: TRBV5-1
abundance: NA

CDR3aa: CATSDRGNQPQHF
v_gene: TRBV24-1
abundance: few

CDR3aa: CASSKILNQPQHF
v_gene: TRBV19
abundance: NA

CDR3aa: CAGSQDRAGNTIYF
v_gene: TRBV2
abundance: few

CDR3aa: CASSRDRSYNEQFF
v_gene: TRBV2
abundance: few